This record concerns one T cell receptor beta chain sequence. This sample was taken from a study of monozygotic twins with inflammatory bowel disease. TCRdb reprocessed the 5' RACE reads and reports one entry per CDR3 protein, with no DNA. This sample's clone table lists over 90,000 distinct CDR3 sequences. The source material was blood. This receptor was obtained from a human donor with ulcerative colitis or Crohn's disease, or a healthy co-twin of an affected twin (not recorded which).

The CDR3 reads CASSHQPDTQYF. This chain joins TRBV5-6 and TRBJ2-3. CDR3 length equals 12 residues. CDR1 is SGHDT and CDR2 is YYEEEE in the germline V gene.